This T cell receptor beta chain was captured by sequencing in a study of blood T cell repertoires in COVID-19. Participants spanned ages roughly 18 to 95 years and resided in some 22 US areas. Membership in each cohort depended on participant-reported clinical history. Cohort 3 donors counted as recovered after two negative PCRs, clearance, or resolved symptoms. This clone was detected only once. V lost 1 base and J lost 7, with 19 bases in between. The CDR3 contains 16 residues. Per germline, CDR1 LGHNA and CDR2 YSLEER. Assay: immunoSEQ multiplex PCR; the TCRdb copy retains only in-frame clones and omits some. There are almost 400,000 clones in the sample; roughly 89% occur only once, and about 1.8% lies in the top ten.

The sample taken for sequencing was PBMCs or T cells enriched from blood (not recorded which). This chain connects TRBV4-3 to TRBJ1-2; D call uncertain. The sequence was obtained from a woman between 25 and 40 years old who had recovered from COVID-19. This CDR3 is CASSQGSTTPISGYTF. The CDR3 DNA reads as TGCGCCAGCAGCCAAGGGTCCACGACTCCTATAAGTGGCTACACCTTC.